A selection of T cell receptor beta chains follows, all from one sample in a study of blood T cell repertoires in COVID-19. The repertoire was sequenced with immunoSEQ multiplex PCR; TCRdb's copy has only in-frame clones and lacks some. The sample contains 170,000 or so clones, around four fifths of which appear only once. Material: peripheral blood. The receptor source for this set is a woman aged 40 to 49 with COVID-19, enrolled during active disease. CDR3s include the opening cysteine and the closing phenylalanine or tryptophan. Fields, in order: J gene, V gene, CDR3 protein.

>TRBJ1-2|TRBV7-9
CASRRSGGSNYGYTF
>TRBJ2-7|TRBV2
CASSESEQYF
>TRBJ2-5|TRBV5-1
CASSFTGTAQETQYF
>TRBJ2-5|TRBV29-1
CSVGPSGETQYF
>TRBJ1-5|TRBV21-1
CASSLAGGLNQPQHF
>TRBJ2-5|TRBV28
CASSLPRETQYF
>TRBJ1-6|TRBV28
CASSPQDFNSPLHF
>TRBJ1-2|TRBV19
CASSIGPVDGYTF
>TRBJ1-4|TRBV5-1
CASSFRRRTGVATNEKLFF
>TRBJ1-1|TRBV5-4
CASSSISGTEAFF
>TRBJ2-3|TRBV7-3
CASSRAGGSTDTQYF
>TRBJ1-5|TRBV10-3
CAISESQGRMAQHF
>TRBJ2-2|TRBV5-1
CASCREGSTGELFF
>TRBJ2-3|TRBV28
CASSLGGLVESSTQYF
>TRBJ1-5|TRBV19
CASSTGTVYSNQPQHF
>TRBJ2-7|TRBV12-3/TRBV12-4
CASSLAEDRSIYF
>TRBJ2-7|TRBV29-1
CSVEGQLSYEQYF
>TRBJ1-4|TRBV29-1
CSVEGQGQGKLFF
>TRBJ1-1|TRBV6-5
CASSYVTGMAFF
>TRBJ1-1|TRBV5-1
CASSMSGVNTEAFF
>TRBJ2-1|TRBV27
CASRAGGTPLGKQFF
>TRBJ1-2|TRBV29-1
CSVVGQGDYGYTF
>TRBJ2-5|TRBV19
CASRRDNQETQYF
>TRBJ1-2|TRBV5-6
CASSLSSGNGYTF
>TRBJ1-3|TRBV25-1
CASSVLQGNTIYF
>TRBJ2-5|TRBV18
CASSLPSGGRKTQYF
>TRBJ2-3|TRBV4-2
CASSQGTSGGADTQYF
>TRBJ2-1|TRBV3-1/TRBV3-2
CASSPSRVMVCFNEQFF
>TRBJ2-7|TRBV5-5
CASSAGLAGAYEQYF
>TRBJ2-7|TRBV27
CASSFSTGGYDEQYF
>TRBJ1-3|TRBV5-1
CASSSGTDSGNTIYF
>TRBJ1-2|TRBV7-3
CASSLLDRGQGYTF
>TRBJ1-4|TRBV5-6
CASRTRGNEKLFF
>TRBJ2-3|TRBV6-1
CASSERSRPSTDTQYF
>TRBJ2-5|TRBV9
CASSVGLLYQETQYF
>TRBJ2-1|TRBV12-3/TRBV12-4
CASSVLYNEQFF
>TRBJ1-4|TRBV15
CATSPRDRGRGNEKLFF
>TRBJ1-2|TRBV10-2
CASSESFGQSTF
>TRBJ2-5|TRBV6-5
CASSSLLANQETQYF
>TRBJ2-1|TRBV3-1/TRBV3-2
CASSGGGGIDEQFF
>TRBJ1-4|TRBV7-2
CASRRRGGNEKLFF
>TRBJ1-2|TRBV28
CASTPGGGGIGYGYTF
>TRBJ2-7|TRBV2
CAIGLAVYEQYF
>TRBJ1-5|TRBV6-5
CASSTDRRINQPQHF
>TRBJ2-1|TRBV15
CATSRSRGTESANEQFF
>TRBJ1-5|TRBV6-5
CASSYSFDRRQPQHF
>TRBJ1-1|TRBV9
CASSRGTEAFF
>TRBJ1-5|TRBV2
CASSDRGSVNQPQHF
>TRBJ2-7|TRBV2
CASSALTENYEQYF
>TRBJ2-2|TRBV6-5
CASSYDSRYTGELFF
>TRBJ1-6|TRBV7-9
CASSIDGTGVFSSPLHF
>TRBJ2-5|TRBV5-4
CASSRAGGQETQYF
>TRBJ1-3|TRBV18
CASSPTDSGNTIYF
>TRBJ2-5|TRBV5-1
CASSLESSPIWGETQYF
>TRBJ2-7|TRBV4-2
CASSPGGFHEQYF
>TRBJ2-7|TRBV7-9
CASSPPGLAGYEQYF
>TRBJ1-2|TRBV5-1
CASSFLQGDYGYTF